Listed here is a single TCR beta chain. As yet, its antigen is unknown. The CDR3 loop spans 17 amino acids. Germline assignment: CDR1 MDHEN and CDR2 SYDVKM. Trimming removed 1 base from V and 4 bases from J; junction bases left unmatched: 7. Produced via immunoSEQ multiplex PCR; TCRdb's table is partial and in-frame only. The sample includes roughly 110,000 clones, more than 90% of them seen just once. The entry originates in a study of graft-versus-host responses after intestinal transplantation. Findings and caveats of the study: Analysis identified GvH clones in recipient marrow, with some appearing first in ileum or blood. Circulating GvH clones peaking coincided with falling HvG clones soon after transplant.

V usage is TRBV28 and J usage is TRBJ2-1; 10 nucleotides line up with TRBD2. This sequence was found in a human donor who was the organ donor for an intestinal transplant. This material consisted of unstimulated CD4+ T cells sorted from spleen or lymph node cells, taken before transplant. The DNA for the CDR3 is TGTGCCAGCAGTTTATTCGTAACTAGCGGGACTTACAATGAGCAGTTCTTC. It translates to CASSLFVTSGTYNEQFF.